This TCR beta chain emerged from a study of regulatory T cells in long-lasting Graves disease (dated by TCRdb to about 2021). At the level of the whole study: Persistent Graves' disease was defined as persistently positive TSH receptor autoantibodies together with antithyroid drug treatment for over 5 years. Peripheral blood TCR sequencing and RNA sequencing compared persistent Graves' disease patients with newly diagnosed Graves' disease patients. The study was registered as a clinical trial and conducted in China. A total of around 33 samples were covered by TCR sequencing, comprising some 13 persistent and roughly 20 newly diagnosed Graves' disease patients. Antithyroid drugs had been taken for roughly 10 years on average by persistent Graves' disease patients in the clinical cohort.

Details on this clonotype: Its target antigen remains unknown. No base quality values were provided; no much bigger clone lies one nucleotide off.

Trimming accounts for 8 bases at V and 1 base at J, while the number of junction bases matched to no gene is 7. CDR1 and CDR2 are drawn from the germline V gene: KGHSH, LQKENI. The CDR3 runs 15 amino acids, cysteine and phenylalanine included. The read is trimmed to its CDR3 DNA, 45 bases read in frame from base 1. Overall study results and their limits: Persistent disease showed preferential use of TRBV28, TRBJ1-2 and TRBJ2-5, whereas newly diagnosed disease favored TRBV20-1 and TRBJ2-1. More public clonotypes were shared among persistent patients (fewer than 3,000) than among newly diagnosed patients (more than 950). The small sample size was acknowledged by the authors as a limitation that may reduce accuracy. Sequencing and analysis were restricted to the TCR beta chain. Because the primary lesion, thyroid tissue, could not be accessed, the study looked at peripheral blood alone. Compared with newly diagnosed patients, patients with persistent Graves' disease had lower TCR Shannon entropy and fewer highly expanded clones, which suggests clonal expansion.

The label giving this sample's time point can be read as: persistent/refractory GD, antithyroid drugs over 5 years with positive TRAb. RNA was extracted from PBMCs in TRIzol for both TCR sequencing and RNA sequencing. The diagnosis of Graves' disease followed American Thyroid Association guidelines. Patients were recruited from an endocrinology department in Xi'an, China. Each patient gave approximately 9 milliliters of peripheral blood, collected in an EDTA anticoagulant tube. Ficoll Paque Plus density gradient separation was used to isolate PBMCs, and no further T cell sorting was done. RNA quality was checked with an Agilent 2100 Bioanalyzer and agarose gel, and concentration with a NanoDrop 2000. Receptor libraries were prepared by multiplex PCR. TCRdb names Illumina HiSeq 4000 as the instrument used. CDR3 regions were amplified by Arm-PCR with iRepertoire HTBI primers to construct TCR beta libraries. Before sequencing, the PCR products underwent gel purification. In the source study's methods: Gene usage analysis of CDR3 amino acid clonotypes used the approximately 62 TRBV and some 15 TRBJ segments found across samples. COPE and FqMerger were used to merge filtered high-quality paired reads into contigs. BLAST was used to align contigs to IMGT TRBV, TRBD and TRBJ reference genes, and CDR3 was defined according to IMGT. Clonotypes above 0.1% frequency were classified as highly expanded clones. Shannon entropy was used to measure repertoire diversity, and the Gini coefficient was used to measure V-J evenness. A clonotype was considered public if more than one individual shared it. TCRdb itself trimmed the public reads at Q25 with fastp, ran MiXCR and retained productive beta chains. For every CDR3 protein sequence, its rows merge into one entry that carries the most common genes and DNA. The V and J calls were determined by TCRdb, not by the authors. This sample is represented by 420,000 or so distinct CDR3 sequences; about 25% of them were singletons. The ten largest clones take up about a quarter of the sample.

The chain links TRBV18 with TRBJ2-2; the central 7 bases match TRBD1. Sequencing was performed on peripheral blood mononuclear cells (PBMCs), taken when the disease was refractory, from a patient treated with antithyroid drugs. The source of this sequence is a female donor with Graves disease. The CDR3 loop reads CASAKQGLNTGELFF. The nucleotides read TGTGCCAGCGCAAAACAGGGGCTGAACACCGGGGAGCTGTTTTTT.